This TCR beta chain emerged from a study of blood T cell repertoires in COVID-19. For the study at large: COVID-19 samples collected from the United States, Italy and Spain covered acute and convalescent phases. Sources were T cells, B-cell-depleted T cells, or PBMCs; the material itself was cDNA or gDNA.

The CDR3 consists of 12 residues. The germline V gene encodes CDR1 SGHTA and CDR2 FQGNSA. V gave up 3 bases and J gave up 14 bases, with 11 bases separating them. In the authors' workflow: Amplification with reference gene primers provided the estimates of nucleated cell counts. Sequenced by immunoSEQ multiplex PCR; TCRdb stores in-frame clones only, minus some. The DNA gave D and trimming, while V, J and clone size come from that table. The sample yields about 88,000 clones, 85% to 90% seen once. This clone was detected a few times. The material sequenced was peripheral blood. This rearrangement joins TRBV7-2 to TRBJ1-6; D gene uncertain. This TCR derives from a woman in her 70s with acute or convalescent COVID-19. For the CDR3, the DNA is TGTGCCAGCAGCTTCCCTCGGGGAACCCTCCACTTT. Its translation: CASSFPRGTLHF.